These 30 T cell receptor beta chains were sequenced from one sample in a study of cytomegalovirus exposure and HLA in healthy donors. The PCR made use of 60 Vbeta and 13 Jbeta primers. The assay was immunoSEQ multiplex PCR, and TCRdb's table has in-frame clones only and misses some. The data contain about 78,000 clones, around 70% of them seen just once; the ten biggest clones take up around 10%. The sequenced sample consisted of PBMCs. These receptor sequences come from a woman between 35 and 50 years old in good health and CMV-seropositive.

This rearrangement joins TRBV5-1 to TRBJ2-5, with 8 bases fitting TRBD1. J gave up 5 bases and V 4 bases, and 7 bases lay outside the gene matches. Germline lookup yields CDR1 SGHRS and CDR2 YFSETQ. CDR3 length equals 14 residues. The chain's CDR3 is CASSVGQGRETQYF. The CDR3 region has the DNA TGCGCCAGCAGCGTAGGACAGGGACGGGAGACCCAGTACTTC.

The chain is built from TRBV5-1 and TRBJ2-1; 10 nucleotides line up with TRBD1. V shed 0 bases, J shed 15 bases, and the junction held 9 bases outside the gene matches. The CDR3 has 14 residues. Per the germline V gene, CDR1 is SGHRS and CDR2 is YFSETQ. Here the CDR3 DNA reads TGCGCCAGCAGCTTGGGACAGGGGGCTTCAGATCCGTTCTTC. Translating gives CASSLGQGASDPFF. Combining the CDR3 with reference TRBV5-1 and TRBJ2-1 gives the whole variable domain KAGVTQTPRYLIKTRGQQVTLSCSPISGHRSVSWYQQTPGQGLQFLFEYFSETQRNKGNFPGRFSGRQFSNSRSEMNVSTLELGDSALYLCASSLGQGASDPFFGPGTRLTVL.

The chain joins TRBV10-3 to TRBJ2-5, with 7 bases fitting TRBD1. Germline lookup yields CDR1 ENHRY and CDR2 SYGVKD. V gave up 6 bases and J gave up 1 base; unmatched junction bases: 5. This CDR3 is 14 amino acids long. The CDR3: CAISVGQSQETQYF. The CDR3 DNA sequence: TGTGCCATCAGCGTGGGACAGTCCCAAGAGACCCAGTACTTC.

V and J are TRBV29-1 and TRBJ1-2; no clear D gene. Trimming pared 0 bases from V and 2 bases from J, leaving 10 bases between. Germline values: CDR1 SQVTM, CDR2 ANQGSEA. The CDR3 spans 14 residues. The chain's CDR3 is CSVEDPNANYGYTF. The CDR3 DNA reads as TGCAGCGTTGAAGATCCAAACGCGAACTATGGCTACACCTTC.

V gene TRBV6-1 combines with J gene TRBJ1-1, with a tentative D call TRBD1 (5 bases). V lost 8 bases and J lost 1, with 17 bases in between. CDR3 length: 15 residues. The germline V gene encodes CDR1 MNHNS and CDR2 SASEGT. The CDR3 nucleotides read TGTGCCAGCGGACCTCTGGGACTTCAGAACACTGAAGCTTTCTTT. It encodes CASGPLGLQNTEAFF.

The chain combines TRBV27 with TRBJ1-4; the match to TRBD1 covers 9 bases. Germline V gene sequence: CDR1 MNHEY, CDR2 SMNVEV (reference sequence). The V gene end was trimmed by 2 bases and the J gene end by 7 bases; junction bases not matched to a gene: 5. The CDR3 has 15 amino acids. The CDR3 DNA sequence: TGTGCCAGCAGTTTACGGGACAGGGTCTCTGAAAAACTGTTTTTT. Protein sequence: CASSLRDRVSEKLFF.

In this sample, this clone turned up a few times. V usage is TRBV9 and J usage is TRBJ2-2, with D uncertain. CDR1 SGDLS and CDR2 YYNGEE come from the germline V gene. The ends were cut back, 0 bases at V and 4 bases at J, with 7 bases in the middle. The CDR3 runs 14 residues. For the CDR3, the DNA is TGTGCCAGCAGCGTAGACGGGTCCACCGGGGAGCTGTTTTTT. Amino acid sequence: CASSVDGSTGELFF.

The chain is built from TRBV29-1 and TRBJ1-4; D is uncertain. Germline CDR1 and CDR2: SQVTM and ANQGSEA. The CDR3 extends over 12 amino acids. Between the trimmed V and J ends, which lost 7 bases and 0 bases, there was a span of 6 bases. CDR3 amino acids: CSAVATNEKLFF. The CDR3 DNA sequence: TGCAGCGCCGTTGCAACTAATGAAAAACTGTTTTTT.

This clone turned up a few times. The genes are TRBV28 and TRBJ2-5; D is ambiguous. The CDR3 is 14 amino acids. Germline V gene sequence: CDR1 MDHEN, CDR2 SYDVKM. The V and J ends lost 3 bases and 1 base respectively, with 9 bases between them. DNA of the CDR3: TGTGCCAGCAGTTTGGTTGGCACCCAAGAGACCCAGTACTTC. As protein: CASSLVGTQETQYF.

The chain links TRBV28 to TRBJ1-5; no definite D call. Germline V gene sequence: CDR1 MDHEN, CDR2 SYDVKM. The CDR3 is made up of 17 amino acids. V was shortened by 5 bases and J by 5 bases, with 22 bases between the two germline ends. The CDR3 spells CASSTSSGSSRDQPQHF. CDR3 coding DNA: TGTGCCAGCAGTACCTCGAGCGGGTCTTCGAGAGATCAGCCCCAGCATTTT.

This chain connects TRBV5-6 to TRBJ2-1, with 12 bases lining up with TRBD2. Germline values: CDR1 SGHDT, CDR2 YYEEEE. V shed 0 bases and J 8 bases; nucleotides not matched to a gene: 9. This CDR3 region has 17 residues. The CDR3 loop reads CASSLESSGRAVHEQFF. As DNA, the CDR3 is TGTGCCAGCAGCTTGGAGTCTAGCGGGAGGGCCGTTCATGAGCAGTTCTTC.

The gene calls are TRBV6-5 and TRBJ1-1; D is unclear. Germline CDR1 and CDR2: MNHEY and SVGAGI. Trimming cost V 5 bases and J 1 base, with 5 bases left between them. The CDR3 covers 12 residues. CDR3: CASSRQNTEAFF. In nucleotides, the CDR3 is TGTGCCAGCAGTCGACAGAACACTGAAGCTTTCTTT.

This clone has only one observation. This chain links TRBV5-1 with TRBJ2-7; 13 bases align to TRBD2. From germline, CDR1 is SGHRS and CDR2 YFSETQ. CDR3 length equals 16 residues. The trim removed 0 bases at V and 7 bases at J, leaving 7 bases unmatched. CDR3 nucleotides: TGCGCCAGCAGCTTGGCCAATGGACTAGCGGGAGAAGAGCAGTACTTC. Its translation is CASSLANGLAGEEQYF.

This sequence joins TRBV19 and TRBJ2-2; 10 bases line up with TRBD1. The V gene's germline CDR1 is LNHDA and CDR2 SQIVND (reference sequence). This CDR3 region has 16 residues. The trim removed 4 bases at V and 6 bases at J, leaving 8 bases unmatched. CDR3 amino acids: CASSRFGTGAPGELFF. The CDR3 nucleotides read TGTGCCAGTAGTAGATTTGGGACAGGGGCCCCCGGGGAGCTGTTTTTT. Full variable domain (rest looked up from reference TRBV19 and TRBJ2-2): DGGITQSPKYLFRKEGQNVTLSCEQNLNHDAMYWYRQDPGQGLRLIYYSQIVNDFQKGDIAEGYSVSREKKESFPLTVTSAQKNPTAFYLCASSRFGTGAPGELFFGEGSRLTVL.

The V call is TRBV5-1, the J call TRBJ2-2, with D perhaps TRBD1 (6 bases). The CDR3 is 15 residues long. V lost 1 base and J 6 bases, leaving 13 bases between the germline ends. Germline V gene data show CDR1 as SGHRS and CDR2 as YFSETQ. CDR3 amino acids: CASSLTGLKAGELFF. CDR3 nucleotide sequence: TGCGCCAGCAGCTTGACAGGGTTGAAAGCCGGGGAGCTGTTTTTT.

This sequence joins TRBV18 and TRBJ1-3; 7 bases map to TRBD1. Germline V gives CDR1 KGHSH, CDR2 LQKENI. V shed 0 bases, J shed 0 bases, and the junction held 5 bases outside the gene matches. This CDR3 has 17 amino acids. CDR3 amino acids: CASSPPARDSSGNTIYF. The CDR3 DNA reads TGTGCCAGCTCACCACCTGCCCGGGACAGCTCTGGAAACACCATATATTTT. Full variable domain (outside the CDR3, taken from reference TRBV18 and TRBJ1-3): NAGVMQNPRHLVRRRGQEARLRCSPMKGHSHVYWYRQLPEEGLKFMVYLQKENIIDESGMPKERFSAEFPKEGPSILRIQQVVRGDSAAYFCASSPPARDSSGNTIYFGEGSWLTVV.

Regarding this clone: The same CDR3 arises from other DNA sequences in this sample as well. Written as DNA, the CDR3 is TGTGCCAGCAGCTTGGAGCCGGGAGAGCAGTACTTC. It is translated as CASSLEPGEQYF. J is TRBJ2-7 and V is TRBV28; D might be TRBD2 (5 bases). The CDR3 has 12 residues. Germline assignment: CDR1 MDHEN and CDR2 SYDVKM. Trimming shortened V by 6 bases and J by 7 bases, and 13 bases separated the two germline ends.

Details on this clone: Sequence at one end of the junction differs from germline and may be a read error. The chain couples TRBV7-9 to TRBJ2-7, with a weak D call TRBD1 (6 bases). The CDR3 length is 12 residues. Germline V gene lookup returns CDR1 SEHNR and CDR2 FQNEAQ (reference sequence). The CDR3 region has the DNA TGTTCCAGCAGCTTAACAGGGCGCGAGCAGTACTTC. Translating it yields CSSSLTGREQYF. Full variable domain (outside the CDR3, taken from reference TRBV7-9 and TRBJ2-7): DTGVSQNPRHKITKRGQNVTFRCDPISEHNRLYWYRQTLGQGPEFLTYFQNEAQLEKSRLLSDRFSAERPKGSFSTLEIQRTEQGDSAMYLCSSSLTGREQYFGPGTRLTVT.

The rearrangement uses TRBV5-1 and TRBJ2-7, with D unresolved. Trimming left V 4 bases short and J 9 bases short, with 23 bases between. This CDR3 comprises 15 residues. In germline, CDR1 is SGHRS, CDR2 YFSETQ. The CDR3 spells CASSTSGTAGKAQYF. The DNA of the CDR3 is TGCGCCAGCAGCACCTCCGGAACAGCTGGAAAGGCGCAGTACTTC.

CDR3 coding DNA: TGTGCCAGCAGCTTAGCCATGGATACGCAGTATTTT. Amino acids: CASSLAMDTQYF. This chain uses TRBV7-6 with TRBJ2-3, with D uncertain. V lost 0 bases and J lost 6, with 4 bases in between. Germline assignment: CDR1 SGHVS and CDR2 FNYEAQ. The length of the CDR3 is 12 residues.

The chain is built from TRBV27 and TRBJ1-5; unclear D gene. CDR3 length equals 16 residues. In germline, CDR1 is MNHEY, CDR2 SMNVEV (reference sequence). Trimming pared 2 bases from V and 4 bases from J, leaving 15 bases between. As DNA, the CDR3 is TGTGCCAGCAGTTTAAGAGGGAGTTTGGGAAATCAGCCCCAGCATTTT. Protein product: CASSLRGSLGNQPQHF.

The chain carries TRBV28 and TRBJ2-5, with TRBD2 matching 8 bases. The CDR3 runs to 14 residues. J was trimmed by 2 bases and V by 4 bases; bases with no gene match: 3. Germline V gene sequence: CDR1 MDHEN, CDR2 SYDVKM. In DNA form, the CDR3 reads TGTGCCAGCAGTTCCGGGACTAGACAAGAGACCCAGTACTTC. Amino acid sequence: CASSSGTRQETQYF.

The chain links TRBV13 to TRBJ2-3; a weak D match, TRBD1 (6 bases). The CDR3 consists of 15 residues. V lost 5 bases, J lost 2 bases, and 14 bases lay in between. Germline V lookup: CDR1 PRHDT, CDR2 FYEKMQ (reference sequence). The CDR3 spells CASSHSGTITDTQYF. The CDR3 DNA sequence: TGTGCCAGCAGCCATTCCGGGACAATCACAGATACGCAGTATTTT.

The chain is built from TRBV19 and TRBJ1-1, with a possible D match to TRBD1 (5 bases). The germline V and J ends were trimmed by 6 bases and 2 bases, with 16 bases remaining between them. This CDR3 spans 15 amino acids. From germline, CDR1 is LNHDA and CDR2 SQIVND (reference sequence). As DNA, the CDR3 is TGTGCCAGTAGCAATGGTAAGGGGCACAACACTGAAGCTTTCTTT. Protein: CASSNGKGHNTEAFF.

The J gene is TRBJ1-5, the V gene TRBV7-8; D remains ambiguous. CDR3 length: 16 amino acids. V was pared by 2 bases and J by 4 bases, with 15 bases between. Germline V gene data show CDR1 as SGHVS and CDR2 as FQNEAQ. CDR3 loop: CASSLYRVRTNQPQHF. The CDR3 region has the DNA TGTGCCAGCAGCTTATATCGGGTGCGGACTAATCAGCCCCAGCATTTT.

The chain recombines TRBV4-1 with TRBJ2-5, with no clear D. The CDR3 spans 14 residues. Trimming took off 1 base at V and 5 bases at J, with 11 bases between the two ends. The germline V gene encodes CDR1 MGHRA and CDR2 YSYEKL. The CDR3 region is CASSQVASWETQYF. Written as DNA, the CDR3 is TGCGCCAGCAGCCAAGTGGCTAGTTGGGAGACCCAGTACTTC.

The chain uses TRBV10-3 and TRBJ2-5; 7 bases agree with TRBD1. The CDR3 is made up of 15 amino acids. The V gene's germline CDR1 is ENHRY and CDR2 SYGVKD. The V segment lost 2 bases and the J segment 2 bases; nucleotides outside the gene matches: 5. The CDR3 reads CAISEPGTAQETQYF. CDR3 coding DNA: TGTGCCATCAGTGAGCCCGGGACAGCACAAGAGACCCAGTACTTC.

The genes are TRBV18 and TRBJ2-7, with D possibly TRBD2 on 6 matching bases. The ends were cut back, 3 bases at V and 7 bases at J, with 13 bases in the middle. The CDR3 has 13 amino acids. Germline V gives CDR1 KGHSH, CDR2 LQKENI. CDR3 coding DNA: TGTGCCAGCTCACCGCGGGGAGAAGGTGAGCAGTACTTC. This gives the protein CASSPRGEGEQYF.

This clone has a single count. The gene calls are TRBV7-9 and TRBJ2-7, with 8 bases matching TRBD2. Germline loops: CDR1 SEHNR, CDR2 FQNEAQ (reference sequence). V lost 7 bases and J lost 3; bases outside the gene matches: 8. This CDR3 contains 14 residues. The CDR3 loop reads CASTPGGVDYEQYF. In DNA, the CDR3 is TGTGCCAGCACCCCGGGGGGGGTAGACTACGAGCAGTACTTC.

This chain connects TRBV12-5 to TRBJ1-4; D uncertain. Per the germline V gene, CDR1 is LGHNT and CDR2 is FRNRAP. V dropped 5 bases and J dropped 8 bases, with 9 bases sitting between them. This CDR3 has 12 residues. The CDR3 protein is CASGTPGEKLFF. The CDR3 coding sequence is TGTGCTAGTGGTACCCCGGGAGAAAAACTGTTTTTT.